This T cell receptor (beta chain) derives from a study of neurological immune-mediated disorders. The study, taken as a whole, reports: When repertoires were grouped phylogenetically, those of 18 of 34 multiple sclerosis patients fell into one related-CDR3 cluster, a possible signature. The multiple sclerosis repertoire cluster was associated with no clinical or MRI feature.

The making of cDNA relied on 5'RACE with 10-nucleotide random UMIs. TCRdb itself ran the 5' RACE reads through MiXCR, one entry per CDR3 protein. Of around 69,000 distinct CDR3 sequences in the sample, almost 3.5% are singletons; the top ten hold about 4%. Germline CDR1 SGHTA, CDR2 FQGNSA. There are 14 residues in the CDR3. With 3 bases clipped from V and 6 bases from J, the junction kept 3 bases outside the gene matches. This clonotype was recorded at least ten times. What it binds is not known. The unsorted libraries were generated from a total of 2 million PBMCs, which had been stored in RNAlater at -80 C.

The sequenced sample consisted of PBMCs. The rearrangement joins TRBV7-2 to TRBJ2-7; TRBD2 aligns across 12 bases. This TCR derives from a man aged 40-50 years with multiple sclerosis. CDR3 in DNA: TGTGCCAGCAGCTTTGCTAGCGGGGGGGCCGAGCAGTACTTC. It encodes CASSFASGGAEQYF.